What follows describes a single T cell receptor beta chain. The entry originates in a study of blood T cell repertoires in COVID-19. Study-wide context: Acute and convalescent COVID-19 specimens originated in the United States, Italy and Spain. From T cells, B-cell-depleted T cells, or PBMCs came the material, which was cDNA or gDNA.

Looked up from germline, CDR1 is SGHRS and CDR2 is YFSETQ. J was trimmed by 8 bases and V by 4 bases; bases with no gene match: 6. The CDR3 has 14 residues. Per the original methods: Amplification with reference gene primers provided the estimates of nucleated cell counts. Clones were sequenced by immunoSEQ multiplex PCR, and TCRdb holds only the in-frame ones, with some missing. V and J calls and clone size are copied from that table; D and trimming were computed from the DNA. Of around 97,000 clones listed, more than 75% are singletons. The chain joins TRBV5-1 to TRBJ1-6, with 7 bases that match TRBD1. The TCR sequence derives from a human donor in a cohort sampled during active COVID-19. The specimen sequenced was peripheral blood. In nucleotides, the CDR3 is TGCGCCAGCAGCCTCCGAGACAGGGATTCACCCCTCCACTTT. Residues: CASSLRDRDSPLHF.